This is a list of T cell receptor beta chains from one sample in a study of blood T cell repertoires in COVID-19. Here immunoSEQ multiplex PCR was the method, and the copy in TCRdb shows in-frame clones only, minus some. The sample records roughly 80,000 clones, about 83% being singletons. Sequences were obtained from peripheral blood. These receptors originate from a human donor in a cohort sampled during active COVID-19. Both conserved end residues are part of each CDR3. The order of the fields is J gene, V gene, D gene, clone size, CDR3 DNA, CDR3 protein. The D gene is left open where the match is weak. Expanded clones get a size class; other rows say once, few or many, or leave the size out.

j_gene: TRBJ1-6; v_gene: TRBV6-5; d_gene: -; abundance: -; CDR3nt: TGTGCCAGCAGAGCAGGGTTTGCGTTTAATTCACCCCTCCACTTT; CDR3aa: CASRAGFAFNSPLHF
j_gene: TRBJ1-5; v_gene: TRBV6-5; d_gene: TRBD1; abundance: -; CDR3nt: TGTGCCAGCATAGGACAGGGGTATAGCAATCAGCCCCAGCATTTT; CDR3aa: CASIGQGYSNQPQHF
j_gene: TRBJ1-5; v_gene: TRBV7-8; d_gene: TRBD1; abundance: -; CDR3nt: TGTGCCAGCAGCTTAGGTAGGGGGCTGGTCCAGCCCCAGCATTTT; CDR3aa: CASSLGRGLVQPQHF
j_gene: TRBJ2-7; v_gene: TRBV6-5; d_gene: -; abundance: -; CDR3nt: TGTGCCAGCAGTTCCGCGGGTAGCTCCTACGAGCAGTACTTC; CDR3aa: CASSSAGSSYEQYF
j_gene: TRBJ2-6; v_gene: TRBV27; d_gene: -; abundance: -; CDR3nt: TGTGCCAGCAGATACTCTGGGGCCAACGTCCTGACTTTC; CDR3aa: CASRYSGANVLTF
j_gene: TRBJ1-5; v_gene: TRBV7-9; d_gene: -; abundance: -; CDR3nt: TGTGCCAGCAGCTTAGGGGGCCTGCAAGCCCAGCATTTT; CDR3aa: CASSLGGLQAQHF
j_gene: TRBJ1-5; v_gene: TRBV19; d_gene: TRBD1; abundance: many; CDR3nt: TGTGCCAGTAGTATACAGACGGGACAGAGCAATCAGCCCCAGCATTTT; CDR3aa: CASSIQTGQSNQPQHF
j_gene: TRBJ1-2; v_gene: TRBV12-3/TRBV12-4; d_gene: -; abundance: -; CDR3nt: TGTGCCAGCAGTCCCCGTACCGGTTATGGCTACACCTTC; CDR3aa: CASSPRTGYGYTF
j_gene: TRBJ2-1; v_gene: TRBV19; d_gene: -; abundance: -; CDR3nt: TGTGCCAGTAGTATAGAACAGGGAGGGAATGAGCAGTTCTTC; CDR3aa: CASSIEQGGNEQFF
j_gene: TRBJ1-1; v_gene: TRBV5-4; d_gene: TRBD1; abundance: -; CDR3nt: TGTGCCAGCAGCTTGAGTCAGGGGGACACTGAAGCTTTCTTT; CDR3aa: CASSLSQGDTEAFF
j_gene: TRBJ2-7; v_gene: TRBV19; d_gene: TRBD1; abundance: once; CDR3nt: TGTGCCAGTAGTATCCCAGGGGGCGCGGGCTACGAGCAGTACTTC; CDR3aa: CASSIPGGAGYEQYF
j_gene: TRBJ2-7; v_gene: TRBV12-3/TRBV12-4; d_gene: -; abundance: -; CDR3nt: TGTGCCAGCAGTTCGGTGCCCTCCTACGAGCAGTACTTC; CDR3aa: CASSSVPSYEQYF
j_gene: TRBJ2-1; v_gene: TRBV5-4; d_gene: TRBD2; abundance: -; CDR3nt: TGTGCCAGCAGCGTGGTAGCGGGGGCAAACAATGAGCAGTTCTTC; CDR3aa: CASSVVAGANNEQFF
j_gene: TRBJ2-3; v_gene: TRBV19; d_gene: TRBD1; abundance: -; CDR3nt: TGTGCCAGTAGTATACCAGGGGGTAAAACGACAGATACGCAGTATTTT; CDR3aa: CASSIPGGKTTDTQYF
j_gene: TRBJ2-3; v_gene: TRBV5-6; d_gene: TRBD1; abundance: few; CDR3nt: TGTGCCAGCAGCCGGGACAGGGGGCTCGGAGATACGCAGTATTTT; CDR3aa: CASSRDRGLGDTQYF
j_gene: TRBJ1-5; v_gene: TRBV19; d_gene: TRBD1; abundance: -; CDR3nt: TGTGCCAGTAGCCAGGGACAGGAGGTCGGGGTTGGCAATCAGCCCCAGCATTTT; CDR3aa: CASSQGQEVGVGNQPQHF
j_gene: TRBJ2-3; v_gene: TRBV5-1; d_gene: -; abundance: -; CDR3nt: TGCGCCAGCAGCTCACAGGCAGATACGCAGTATTTT; CDR3aa: CASSSQADTQYF
j_gene: TRBJ2-3; v_gene: TRBV27; d_gene: -; abundance: -; CDR3nt: TGTGCCAGCAGCGCGGGGGCCGACACAGATACGCAGTATTTT; CDR3aa: CASSAGADTDTQYF
j_gene: TRBJ1-2; v_gene: TRBV5-1; d_gene: TRBD1; abundance: few; CDR3nt: TGCGCCAGCAGAAAACCACCGGCCGGGACAGCTAACTATGGCTACACCTTC; CDR3aa: CASRKPPAGTANYGYTF
j_gene: TRBJ2-7; v_gene: TRBV27; d_gene: TRBD1; abundance: once; CDR3nt: TGTGCCAGCAGTTCACCGGGACAGTCCTACGAGCAGTACTTC; CDR3aa: CASSSPGQSYEQYF
j_gene: TRBJ2-7; v_gene: TRBV7-9; d_gene: -; abundance: -; CDR3nt: TGTGCCAGCCGACGGTGGGAGACCTACGAGCAGTACTTC; CDR3aa: CASRRWETYEQYF
j_gene: TRBJ2-7; v_gene: TRBV10-3; d_gene: TRBD1; abundance: few; CDR3nt: TGTGCCATCAGTCCCTTCCGGACAGGGTCTTACGAGCAGTACTTC; CDR3aa: CAISPFRTGSYEQYF
j_gene: TRBJ1-3; v_gene: TRBV5-4; d_gene: -; abundance: -; CDR3nt: TGTGCCAGCAGCCGGGGAGCCGAAAACACCATATATTTT; CDR3aa: CASSRGAENTIYF
j_gene: TRBJ2-1; v_gene: TRBV5-1; d_gene: TRBD2; abundance: -; CDR3nt: TGCGCCAGCAGCTTGGTCCCCAGCGGGGGGATTGATGAGCAGTTCTTC; CDR3aa: CASSLVPSGGIDEQFF
j_gene: TRBJ2-1; v_gene: TRBV4-1; d_gene: TRBD2; abundance: -; CDR3nt: TGCGCCAGCAGCGTTAGCGGGAGACCCTACAATGAGCAGTTCTTC; CDR3aa: CASSVSGRPYNEQFF
j_gene: TRBJ2-1; v_gene: TRBV27; d_gene: TRBD2; abundance: once; CDR3nt: TGTGCCAGCAGTAAAACAGGGGGGCTAGCGGGAGGCCGCCGTAAGAATGAGCAGTTCTTC; CDR3aa: CASSKTGGLAGGRRKNEQFF
j_gene: TRBJ2-1; v_gene: TRBV11-3; d_gene: TRBD2; abundance: -; CDR3nt: TGTGCCAGCAGCGCGAGACTAGCGGGAGACCGACATGAGCAGTTCTTC; CDR3aa: CASSARLAGDRHEQFF
j_gene: TRBJ2-7; v_gene: TRBV5-1; d_gene: TRBD2; abundance: -; CDR3nt: TGCGCCAGCAGCTTGGCCCTGGGGGGGATCAACGAGCAGTACTTC; CDR3aa: CASSLALGGINEQYF
j_gene: TRBJ1-3; v_gene: TRBV7-9; d_gene: TRBD1; abundance: -; CDR3nt: TGTGCCAGCAGCTCCCCGACAGGGGGTGCAAACACCATATATTTT; CDR3aa: CASSSPTGGANTIYF
j_gene: TRBJ1-6; v_gene: TRBV5-6; d_gene: TRBD1; abundance: -; CDR3nt: TGTGCCAGCAGCACCGCCGGGACAGGGGAGAATTCACCCCTCCACTTT; CDR3aa: CASSTAGTGENSPLHF
j_gene: TRBJ1-1; v_gene: TRBV6-5; d_gene: -; abundance: -; CDR3nt: TGTGCCAGCAGTTACTCGGAGGCTGGGAACACTGAAGCTTTCTTT; CDR3aa: CASSYSEAGNTEAFF
j_gene: TRBJ2-3; v_gene: TRBV4-1; d_gene: TRBD2; abundance: -; CDR3nt: TGCGCCAGCAGCCAAGATCACGGGCGGGGGGTCACAGATACGCAGTATTTT; CDR3aa: CASSQDHGRGVTDTQYF
j_gene: TRBJ2-7; v_gene: TRBV28; d_gene: -; abundance: -; CDR3nt: TGTGCCAGCAGTTTATTCGTTGAGCAGTACTTC; CDR3aa: CASSLFVEQYF
j_gene: TRBJ2-7; v_gene: TRBV24-1; d_gene: TRBD2; abundance: -; CDR3nt: TGTGCCACCAGTGATTCAGCAAAGAGCGGGAGGGTCCACGAGCAGTACTTC; CDR3aa: CATSDSAKSGRVHEQYF
j_gene: TRBJ2-1; v_gene: TRBV24-1; d_gene: -; abundance: once; CDR3nt: TGTGCCACCAGTGGACAGTTTTACAATGAGCAGTTCTTC; CDR3aa: CATSGQFYNEQFF
j_gene: TRBJ1-2; v_gene: TRBV16; d_gene: TRBD1; abundance: -; CDR3nt: TGTGCCAGCAGCGAAAGGACAGGGGGTAGAGATGGCTACACCTTC; CDR3aa: CASSERTGGRDGYTF
j_gene: TRBJ1-2; v_gene: TRBV11-2; d_gene: -; abundance: -; CDR3nt: TGTGCCAGCAGCTCCCCGTCGGGCAGGATGGGGAGGAGAGGCTACACCTTC; CDR3aa: CASSSPSGRMGRRGYTF
j_gene: TRBJ2-1; v_gene: TRBV28; d_gene: TRBD1; abundance: -; CDR3nt: TGTGCCAGCACCACTCGGACAGGGAGAGGGGTCAATGAGCAGTTCTTC; CDR3aa: CASTTRTGRGVNEQFF
j_gene: TRBJ2-2; v_gene: TRBV7-3; d_gene: -; abundance: few; CDR3nt: TGTGCCAGCAGCTTAAGGACAGTTGGGGAGCTGTTTTTT; CDR3aa: CASSLRTVGELFF
j_gene: TRBJ1-2; v_gene: TRBV18; d_gene: -; abundance: once; CDR3nt: TGTGCCAGCTCACCGGCCCAGGCCTCATATAACTATGGCTACACCTTC; CDR3aa: CASSPAQASYNYGYTF
j_gene: TRBJ1-1; v_gene: TRBV9; d_gene: TRBD1; abundance: -; CDR3nt: TGTGCCAGCAGCGGGCGACAGGGCCTGGCGAAAGCTTTCTTT; CDR3aa: CASSGRQGLAKAFF
j_gene: TRBJ2-1; v_gene: TRBV11-3; d_gene: TRBD1; abundance: -; CDR3nt: TGTGCCAGCACCTTACAGGGGAATGAGCAGTTCTTC; CDR3aa: CASTLQGNEQFF
j_gene: TRBJ2-7; v_gene: TRBV5-1; d_gene: -; abundance: -; CDR3nt: TGCGCCAGCAAGGCTAGCTTAGACCCCTTCTACGAGCAGTACTTC; CDR3aa: CASKASLDPFYEQYF
j_gene: TRBJ1-2; v_gene: TRBV5-8; d_gene: TRBD1; abundance: -; CDR3nt: TGTGCCAGCAGCTTGGAGAGACAGGGAGGTGTGGGCTTC; CDR3aa: CASSLERQGGVGF
j_gene: TRBJ2-3; v_gene: TRBV5-1; d_gene: TRBD2; abundance: -; CDR3nt: TGCGCCAGCAGCGTGGGGCGCCTTCTAGCGGGAGCCCTTTATACGCAGTATTTT; CDR3aa: CASSVGRLLAGALYTQYF
j_gene: TRBJ1-2; v_gene: TRBV12-3/TRBV12-4; d_gene: TRBD1; abundance: -; CDR3nt: TGTGCCAGCGGGGACAGCCATGGCTACACCTTC; CDR3aa: CASGDSHGYTF
j_gene: TRBJ2-5; v_gene: TRBV27; d_gene: TRBD2; abundance: -; CDR3nt: TGTGCCAGCAGGGGACTAGCGGGAGTATCAGAGACCCAGTACTTC; CDR3aa: CASRGLAGVSETQYF
j_gene: TRBJ2-6; v_gene: TRBV5-1; d_gene: -; abundance: -; CDR3nt: TGCGCCAGCAGCTCCGAGGGGGTTGGGGCCAACGTCCTGACTTTC; CDR3aa: CASSSEGVGANVLTF
j_gene: TRBJ1-1; v_gene: TRBV28; d_gene: -; abundance: once; CDR3nt: TGTGCCAGCAGTTCGCCACAGAACACTGAAGCTTTCTTT; CDR3aa: CASSSPQNTEAFF
j_gene: TRBJ1-2; v_gene: TRBV5-1; d_gene: -; abundance: -; CDR3nt: TGCGCCAGCAGCACGGGTGGAACTAACTATGGCTACACCTTC; CDR3aa: CASSTGGTNYGYTF
j_gene: TRBJ1-2; v_gene: TRBV29-1; d_gene: -; abundance: -; CDR3nt: TGCAGCGTTGTAGATCCAATCTATGGCTACACCTTC; CDR3aa: CSVVDPIYGYTF
j_gene: TRBJ2-7; v_gene: TRBV28; d_gene: -; abundance: -; CDR3nt: TGTGCCAGCAGGCCCTGGCGGACTGGCGGGGAGCAGTACTTC; CDR3aa: CASRPWRTGGEQYF